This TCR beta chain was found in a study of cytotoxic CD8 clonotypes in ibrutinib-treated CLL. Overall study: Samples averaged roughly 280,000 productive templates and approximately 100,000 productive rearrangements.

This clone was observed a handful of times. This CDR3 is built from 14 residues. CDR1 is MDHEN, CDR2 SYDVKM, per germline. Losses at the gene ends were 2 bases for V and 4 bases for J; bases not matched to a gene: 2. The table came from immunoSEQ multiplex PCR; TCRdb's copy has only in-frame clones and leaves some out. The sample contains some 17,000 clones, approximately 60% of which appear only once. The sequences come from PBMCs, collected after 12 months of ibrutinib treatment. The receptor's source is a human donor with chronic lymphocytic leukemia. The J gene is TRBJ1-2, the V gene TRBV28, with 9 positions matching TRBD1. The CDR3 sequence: CASSLQDRGYGYTF. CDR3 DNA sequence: TGTGCCAGCAGTTTACAGGACAGGGGCTATGGCTACACCTTC.